The 7 T cell receptor beta chains below all came from one sample that was sequenced in a study of vaccination effects on CD4 cells after COVID-19. Cultured cells yielded isolated CD4+ T cells after around 10 days. The person acquired a PCR-confirmed SARS-CoV-2 infection between March and December 2020. The participants, recipients of two vaccine doses, got either BNT162b2 or mRNA-1273. The antigens of these receptors remain unknown. TCRdb's copy holds only in-frame clones and misses some; the assay was immunoSEQ multiplex PCR. This sample has 40,000 to 55,000 clones, with over 65% found just once. The source was CD4+ T cells from PBMCs cultured without peptide, collected after COVID-19 vaccination. The receptors originated from a human donor who had a prior SARS-CoV-2 infection.

The chain has TRBV5-1 and TRBJ2-1, with a tentative D call TRBD2 (6 bases). Trimming pared 0 bases from V and 4 bases from J, leaving 11 bases between. Germline V CDR1 and CDR2: SGHRS, YFSETQ. The CDR3 has 15 amino acids. This CDR3 is CASSLGLAVYNEQFF. CDR3 DNA: TGCGCCAGCAGCTTGGGGTTAGCGGTTTACAATGAGCAGTTCTTC.

The chain is built from TRBV12-2 and TRBJ2-5; no DNA check was done on the table's D call, TRBD2. TRBV12-2 is annotated as a pseudogene. This CDR3 comprises 18 residues. The CDR3 region is CAPKRGGLDKAPEETQYF. Here the CDR3 DNA reads TGTGCACCGAAGAGGGGGGGCCTAGACAAGGCCCCCGAGGAGACCCAGTACTTC.

This chain uses TRBV15 with TRBJ1-4, with D uncertain. The CDR3 has 16 residues. Trimming took 0 bases from V and 4 from J, leaving 12 bases between them. Per germline, CDR1 LNHNV and CDR2 YYDKDF (reference sequence). The CDR3 protein is CATSRDLGGGNEKLFF. The CDR3 DNA is TGTGCCACCAGCAGAGATCTGGGTGGAGGTAATGAAAAACTGTTTTTT.

The chain is built from TRBV13 and TRBJ2-3, with 7 bases aligning to TRBD1. The germline gives CDR1 PRHDT, CDR2 FYEKMQ (reference sequence). Unmatched junction bases numbered 6, after V lost 5 bases and J lost 4 bases. The CDR3 runs 14 residues. The CDR3 region has the DNA TGTGCCAGCAGCCGCACAGGGGTCCCAGATACGCAGTATTTT. Translating gives CASSRTGVPDTQYF.

This clone turned up a few times. V and J are TRBV24-1 and TRBJ2-5; perhaps D is TRBD1 or TRBD2 (5 bases each). Deletions cut 3 bases from V and 2 bases from J, with 9 bases between. The CDR3 contains 14 residues. Germline V gives CDR1 KGHDR, CDR2 SFDVKD. As DNA, the CDR3 is TGTGCCACCAGTGATGGGGGACGACAAGAGACCCAGTACTTC. Residues: CATSDGGRQETQYF.

The chain employs TRBV4-2 and TRBJ2-1; the match to TRBD2 covers 8 bases. J lost 6 bases, V lost 0 bases, and 10 bases had no gene match. Germline-derived CDR1 and CDR2 are LGHNA and YNFKEQ. The CDR3 spans 17 residues. The CDR3 reads CASSQDLPGLVGNEQFF. The DNA of the CDR3 is TGTGCCAGCAGCCAAGATCTTCCGGGACTAGTCGGCAATGAGCAGTTCTTC.

This clone was observed a handful of times. The rearrangement joins TRBV7-3 to TRBJ1-6, with no clear D. The CDR3 totals 15 residues. Trimming removed 2 bases from V and 8 bases from J, with 13 bases in between. Germline lookup yields CDR1 SGHTA and CDR2 FQGTGA. The CDR3 DNA reads TGTGCCAGCAGCTTATCGTCATCTCAGGATTCACCCCTCCACTTT. Translated: CASSLSSSQDSPLHF.